The 2 T cell receptor beta chains below were found in one sample sequenced in a study of cytomegalovirus exposure and HLA in healthy donors. In the PCR, 60 Vbeta and 13 Jbeta primers were used. Profiling relied on immunoSEQ multiplex PCR, and the TCRdb table lists in-frame clones only, not all of them. This listing includes around 50,000 clones. Sequencing was carried out using PBMCs. The receptors originated from a woman in her 50s in good health and CMV-seropositive.

This clone shows up as medium-sized by frequency. The chain has TRBV28 and TRBJ2-3; TRBD2 matches 8 bases. With V trimmed by 7 bases and J by 9 bases, 9 bases remained unmatched. Germline V gives CDR1 MDHEN, CDR2 SYDVKM. The CDR3 is 13 amino acids. CDR3 sequence (DNA): TGTGCCAGCACCCACCGAACTAGCGGCACGCAGTATTTT. Encoded protein: CASTHRTSGTQYF. Full variable domain (rest looked up from reference TRBV28 and TRBJ2-3): DVKVTQSSRYLVKRTGEKVFLECVQDMDHENMFWYRQDPGLGLRLIYFSYDVKMKEKGDIPEGYSVSREKKERFSLILESASTNQTSMYLCASTHRTSGTQYFGPGTRLTVL.

The chain uses TRBV6-5 and TRBJ1-2; 7 bases agree with TRBD1. The CDR3 loop spans 14 amino acids. Germline values: CDR1 MNHEY, CDR2 SVGAGI. J lost 7 bases, V lost 6 bases, and 11 bases had no gene match. The CDR3 region has the DNA TGTGCCAGCAGCCACGACAGGGTTGATCGTGGCTACACCTTC. This gives the protein CASSHDRVDRGYTF.